This T cell receptor beta chain is from a study of blood T cells in healthy people across ages. Study-level results: Diversity was estimated from one million T cells, and these estimates were considered underestimates.

Details on this clonotype: Its antigen remains unknown.

CDR1 and CDR2 from the germline V gene are MNHEY and SMNVEV (reference sequence). The CDR3 runs 16 residues. Trimming removed 5 bases from V and 2 bases from J; junction bases left unmatched: 9. Using a J-beta primer mix together with a sample-barcoded 5' primer, a second PCR was run for about 6 to 12 cycles. Each CDR3 protein is one row after TCRdb ran MiXCR on the 5' RACE reads. Found here are 1.5 million to 2 million distinct CDR3 sequences, approximately 40% of them singletons; the top ten hold roughly 24%. Sequenced: blood. The source of this sequence is a human donor in good health. The genes are TRBV27 and TRBJ2-5; 9 positions match TRBD1. CDR3 sequence: CASSQIMGQGQETQYF. Here the CDR3 DNA reads TGTGCCAGCAGTCAGATTATGGGACAGGGACAAGAGACCCAGTACTTC.